The clone carrying this T cell receptor beta chain appeared many times. Its specificity is not known. TCRdb passed the reads through MiXCR, listing each CDR3 protein once. This table has under 300,000 distinct CDR3 sequences, approximately 13% appearing once. This entry is derived from a study of T cell repertoires in cytomegalovirus infection. The CDR3 runs to 15 residues. V gave up 2 bases and J gave up 1 base, with 11 bases separating them. Per germline, CDR1 SGHTA and CDR2 FQGNSA. Study-wide results and caveats: People with CMV and the relevant HLA were identified by cumulative public TCR beta family frequency. HLA-C-restricted CMV-specific TCR beta clonotypes prevailed in the ex vivo response.

The rearrangement uses TRBV7-2 and TRBJ1-1, with D tentatively TRBD1 (5 bases). This receptor was identified in a human donor in good health (CMV status not recorded). Some clones in this sample may be carry-over from other donors' samples. Sequenced input: PBMCs. This CDR3 reads CASSLYGGGNTEAFF. The DNA of the CDR3 is TGTGCCAGCAGCTTATATGGGGGAGGGAACACTGAAGCTTTCTTT.